The 22 T cell receptor beta chains reported below all come from one sample, sequenced in a study of early T cells in non-severe SARS-CoV-2 infection. TCRdb re-called the 5' RACE reads with MiXCR, one entry per CDR3 protein. Of roughly 57,000 distinct CDR3 sequences in the sample, roughly 12% were seen once. Sequenced here: whole blood, sampled at baseline. These receptors came from an adult who was a healthcare worker with PCR-confirmed SARS-CoV-2 infection or an uninfected control (not recorded which).

This clonotype was observed a few times. The rearrangement uses TRBV28 and TRBJ1-1, with a weak D call TRBD1 (6 bases). V lost 7 bases and J 4 bases, leaving 16 bases between the germline ends. The CDR3 runs to 14 residues. Germline V lookup: CDR1 MDHEN, CDR2 SYDVKM. The CDR3: CASIRRGASTEAFF. The CDR3 DNA follows: TGTGCCAGCATTAGACGGGGGGCCAGCACTGAAGCTTTCTTT.

The gene calls are TRBV11-2 and TRBJ1-1; 8 positions agree with TRBD1. CDR1 and CDR2 (germline): SGHAT, FQNNGV. V shed 4 bases, J shed 3 bases, and the junction held 4 bases outside the gene matches. The CDR3 has 14 amino acids. This chain's CDR3 is CASSSRGRHTEAFF. The CDR3 DNA sequence: TGTGCCAGCAGCTCCAGGGGGCGTCACACTGAAGCTTTCTTT.

As DNA, the CDR3 is TGTGCCAGCAGCCTCGACAGGGATGCTGGAAACACCATATATTTT. Protein product: CASSLDRDAGNTIYF. The chain combines TRBV11-2 with TRBJ1-3, with 7 bases matching TRBD1. After removal of 5 bases from V and 2 bases from J, the junction contained 6 bases not matched to a gene. From germline, CDR1 is SGHAT and CDR2 FQNNGV. This CDR3 spans 15 amino acids.

The J gene is TRBJ1-5, the V gene TRBV28, with D hard to call. Trimming shortened V by 3 bases and J by 4 bases, and 10 bases separated the two germline ends. The CDR3 runs to 14 residues. Germline V gene lookup returns CDR1 MDHEN and CDR2 SYDVKM. CDR3 in amino acids: CASSFGGYNQPQHF. The CDR3 DNA is TGTGCCAGCAGTTTTGGAGGGTATAATCAGCCCCAGCATTTT.

The chain uses TRBV4-1 and TRBJ2-2; no firm D call. The CDR3 contains 13 residues. V lost 7 bases and J 6 bases, leaving 12 bases between the germline ends. Germline V gene data show CDR1 as MGHRA and CDR2 as YSYEKL. In DNA, the CDR3 is TGCGCCAGCACCCGGGTCGGTGCCGGGGAGCTGTTTTTT. Its protein product is CASTRVGAGELFF.

The table lists this clonotype with a few counts. The CDR3 is CASSSGQATDTQYF. The DNA of the CDR3 is TGTGCCAGCAGTTCCGGTCAGGCTACAGATACGCAGTATTTT. The rearrangement uses TRBV5-4 and TRBJ2-3, with D uncertain. V was cut by 5 bases and J by 3 bases, with 13 bases left in between. The length of the CDR3 is 14 residues. Germline V CDR1 and CDR2: SGHNT, YYREEE (reference sequence).

This clonotype occurred many times. The rearrangement links TRBV7-8 to TRBJ2-7; D could derive from TRBD1 or TRBD2 (6 bases each). Trimming pared 5 bases from V and 7 bases from J, leaving 9 bases between. Germline lookup yields CDR1 SGHVS and CDR2 FQNEAQ. The CDR3 is made up of 11 amino acids. Here the CDR3 DNA reads TGTGCCAGCAGCCAAGGGGGGGAGCAGTACTTC. Protein: CASSQGGEQYF.

This clonotype was detected only a few times. This rearrangement joins TRBV7-2 to TRBJ2-7, with unresolved D. CDR3 length: 13 residues. With 3 bases removed from V and 1 base from J, the gap between germline ends came to 7 bases. The germline V gene has CDR1 SGHTA and CDR2 FQGNSA. This CDR3 reads CASSFSQSYEQYF. DNA of the CDR3: TGTGCCAGCAGCTTCTCCCAATCCTACGAGCAGTACTTC.

This clonotype was counted a few times. This rearrangement joins TRBV7-9 to TRBJ2-1; 7 bases are shared with TRBD2. J was trimmed by 0 bases and V by 5 bases; bases with no gene match: 16. Germline assignment: CDR1 SEHNR and CDR2 FQNEAQ (reference sequence). This CDR3 is built from 19 residues. CDR3 in amino acids: CASSPRERGGISSYNEQFF. The CDR3 DNA reads TGTGCCAGCAGCCCACGTGAGCGGGGAGGCATCAGCTCCTACAATGAGCAGTTCTTC.

This clonotype has a handful of counts. This rearrangement joins TRBV7-2 to TRBJ2-5; D might be TRBD2 (6 bases). The CDR3 is made up of 15 amino acids. With 1 base removed from V and 0 bases from J, the gap between germline ends came to 9 bases. Germline V gives CDR1 SGHTA, CDR2 FQGNSA. DNA of the CDR3: TGTGCCAGCAGCTTAGGGGGACTGAACCAAGAGACCCAGTACTTC. It encodes CASSLGGLNQETQYF.

This chain uses TRBV25-1 with TRBJ1-4; D is unclear. Trimming took 3 bases from V and 15 from J, leaving 11 bases between them. CDR3 size: 11 residues. The V gene's germline CDR1 is MGHDK and CDR2 SYGVNS. CDR3 sequence: CASSDNGGLFF. CDR3 DNA: TGTGCCAGCAGTGACAACGGAGGGTTGTTTTTT.

This clonotype has ten or more counts. CDR3 in DNA: TGTGCCAGCAGCCAGGGACGAGGTGAGGGGAATGAAAAACTGTTTTTT. Translation gives CASSQGRGEGNEKLFF. This sequence joins TRBV4-2 and TRBJ1-4; tentative D call: TRBD1 (5 bases). This CDR3 comprises 16 residues. The V and J ends lost 3 bases and 5 bases respectively, with 16 bases between them. Germline loops: CDR1 LGHNA, CDR2 YNFKEQ.

V usage is TRBV28 and J usage is TRBJ2-1; D ambiguous. The CDR3 is made up of 15 amino acids. Germline V CDR1 and CDR2: MDHEN, SYDVKM. The V gene lost 5 bases and the J gene lost 0 bases, with 11 bases spanning the gap. The CDR3 loop reads CASSPPPRSYNEQFF. The CDR3 coding sequence is TGTGCCAGCAGTCCCCCCCCACGCTCCTACAATGAGCAGTTCTTC.

There are a few counts of this clonotype. This sequence joins TRBV7-6 and TRBJ2-3; 10 positions match TRBD2. Germline V gene lookup returns CDR1 SGHVS and CDR2 FNYEAQ. The CDR3 has 14 amino acids. V trimming: 5 bases; J trimming: 4 bases; junction bases outside the gene matches: 3. The CDR3 loop reads CASSRGTSADTQYF. The CDR3 nucleotides are TGTGCCAGCAGCCGCGGGACTAGCGCAGATACGCAGTATTTT.

Many counts were recorded for this clonotype. The chain uses TRBV20-1 and TRBJ1-5, with TRBD1 matching 7 bases. V lost 6 bases and J lost 0; bases outside the gene matches: 8. This CDR3 comprises 15 residues. CDR1 and CDR2 from the germline V gene are DFQATT and SNEGSKA (reference sequence). The chain's CDR3 is CSAGKTGTSNQPQHF. The CDR3 nucleotides are TGCAGTGCAGGGAAGACAGGGACTAGCAATCAGCCCCAGCATTTT.

CDR3 sequence reads: CSVWTSGYEQYF. CDR3 nucleotides: TGCAGCGTATGGACATCCGGCTACGAGCAGTACTTC. V usage is TRBV29-1 and J usage is TRBJ2-7, with D tentatively TRBD1 (5 bases). The V gene's germline CDR1 is SQVTM and CDR2 ANQGSEA. V dropped 6 bases and J dropped 3 bases, with 12 bases sitting between them. The CDR3 extends over 12 amino acids.

The chain uses TRBV2 and TRBJ2-4; D unclear. V shed 3 bases and J shed 4 bases, with 10 bases lying between them. The CDR3 length is 14 residues. CDR1 is SNHLY and CDR2 is FYNNEI in the germline V gene. The DNA for the CDR3 is TGTGCCAGCAGTGAGATGGGTAAAAAAAACATTCAGTACTTC. This codes for CASSEMGKKNIQYF.

This sequence joins TRBV11-2 and TRBJ2-3; 7 nucleotides align to TRBD1. This CDR3 region has 14 residues. The trim removed 6 bases at V and 4 bases at J, leaving 7 bases unmatched. Germline CDR1 and CDR2: SGHAT and FQNNGV. CDR3 nucleotides: TGTGCCAGCAGATCGGGACAGAGCGCAGATACGCAGTATTTT. This codes for CASRSGQSADTQYF.

The sample holds a few counts of this clonotype. The V call is TRBV6-6, the J call TRBJ1-2, with D maybe TRBD1 (5 bases). The CDR3 sequence is 15 residues long. The V gene's germline CDR1 is MNHNY and CDR2 SVGAGI (reference sequence). V was shortened by 7 bases and J by 0 bases, with 15 bases between the two germline ends. This CDR3 is CASIQGGRTNYGYTF. The CDR3 bases are TGTGCCAGCATCCAGGGCGGGAGGACTAACTATGGCTACACCTTC.

This clonotype was picked up many times. The chain combines TRBV7-3 with TRBJ1-1, with D possibly matching TRBD1 (5 bases). The CDR3 has 14 residues. The V and J ends lost 5 bases and 3 bases respectively, with 13 bases between them. Per germline, CDR1 SGHTA and CDR2 FQGTGA. CDR3 DNA sequence: TGTGCCAGCAGCCTAAGAGGGGCTTACACTGAAGCTTTCTTT. Residues: CASSLRGAYTEAFF.

The chain combines TRBV7-9 with TRBJ1-1; D not resolved. In germline, CDR1 is SEHNR, CDR2 FQNEAQ (reference sequence). The CDR3 runs to 14 residues. Trimming took off 5 bases at V and 3 bases at J, with 13 bases between the two ends. The CDR3 nucleotides read TGTGCCAGCAGCCGCGCCACACGGGACACTGAAGCTTTCTTT. As protein: CASSRATRDTEAFF.

This sequence joins TRBV20-1 and TRBJ2-3, with D possibly matching TRBD2 (5 bases). Germline V gives CDR1 DFQATT, CDR2 SNEGSKA (reference sequence). The CDR3 spans 12 residues. V was trimmed by 6 bases and J by 4 bases, leaving 11 bases between them. The CDR3 DNA is TGCAGTGCCGAAGAACTAGCAGATACGCAGTATTTT. Its protein product is CSAEELADTQYF.